One sample yielded the 27 T cell receptor beta chains listed below, sequenced in a study of CD8 T cells in ankylosing spondylitis. TCRdb analysed the 5' RACE reads with MiXCR anew, one entry per CDR3 protein. The profile shows 130,000 or so distinct CDR3 sequences, around 10% of them singletons. The specimen was blood, either unsorted or a sorted T cell fraction (not recorded which). The receptors were sampled from a female donor with ankylosing spondylitis or in good health (not recorded which).

The sample holds a few counts of this clonotype. V gene TRBV5-1 combines with J gene TRBJ2-3; D is possibly TRBD2 (6 bases). This CDR3 comprises 14 residues. The germline V and J ends were trimmed by 0 bases and 4 bases, with 9 bases remaining between them. The germline V gene encodes CDR1 SGHRS and CDR2 YFSETQ. The CDR3: CASSLVLAADTQYF. CDR3 coding DNA: TGCGCCAGCAGCTTGGTGTTAGCGGCAGATACGCAGTATTTT.

This clonotype was counted ten times or more. This chain joins TRBV28 and TRBJ1-2; no definite D call. This CDR3 spans 13 amino acids. Germline CDR1 is MDHEN and CDR2 is SYDVKM. Trimming pared 4 bases from V and 1 base from J, leaving 7 bases between. DNA for the CDR3: TGTGCCAGCAGTTCCAGCAATAACTATGGCTACACCTTC. Its protein product is CASSSSNNYGYTF.

Remarks on this clonotype: A much more abundant neighbour one base away suggests this may be a read error. This chain's CDR3 is CASRNAPEAFF. The CDR3 nucleotides read TGCGCCAGCAGAAATGCCCCTGAAGCTTTCTTT. This chain uses TRBV5-1 with TRBJ1-1; D gene uncertain. The CDR3 is 11 residues long. Trimming removed 5 bases from V and 6 bases from J, with 8 bases in between. Germline assignment: CDR1 SGHRS and CDR2 YFSETQ.

This clonotype was picked up many times. The rearrangement joins TRBV7-2 to TRBJ2-1; D tentatively fits TRBD1 or TRBD2 (5 bases each). The germline V gene encodes CDR1 SGHTA and CDR2 FQGNSA. CDR3 size: 16 residues. V lost 6 bases to trimming and J lost 6 bases, with 21 bases between them. The CDR3 loop reads CASSSAGTAGGNEQFF. CDR3 DNA: TGTGCCAGCAGTTCCGCAGGGACCGCCGGAGGCAATGAGCAGTTCTTC. Complete variable domain (other parts from reference TRBV7-2 and TRBJ2-1): GAGVSQSPSNKVTEKGKDVELRCDPISGHTALYWYRQSLGQGLEFLIYFQGNSAPDKSGLPSDRFSAERTGGSVSTLTIQRTQQEDSAVYLCASSSAGTAGGNEQFFGPGTRLTVL.

This clonotype was seen ten or more times. The chain recombines TRBV6-1 with TRBJ1-6, with D unresolved. CDR3 length: 15 amino acids. Germline-derived CDR1 and CDR2 are MNHNS and SASEGT. V was pared by 2 bases and J by 6 bases, with 11 bases between. CDR3 nucleotide sequence: TGTGCCAGCAGTGAAAGACCGCTACCTAATTCACCCCTCCACTTT. Its translation is CASSERPLPNSPLHF.

This clonotype was picked up many times. The genes are TRBV20-1 and TRBJ1-2, with 10 positions matching TRBD1. V was pared by 1 base and J by 8 bases, with 13 bases of the junction left unmatched. The CDR3 totals 16 residues. The germline CDR1 and CDR2 sequences are DFQATT and SNEGSKA (reference sequence). The CDR3 nucleotides read TGCAGTGCTAGAGTAGCTGACCGGGACAGGGGACGAGGCTACACCTTC. This translates into CSARVADRDRGRGYTF.

This clonotype has at least ten counts. CDR3 DNA sequence: TGTGCCAGCAGCTTAAGTTATGGGCCCAATGAAAAACTGTTTTTT. Amino acids: CASSLSYGPNEKLFF. The rearrangement joins TRBV7-2 to TRBJ1-4; D call uncertain. Germline V CDR1 and CDR2: SGHTA, FQGNSA. The length of the CDR3 is 15 residues. Trimming pared 2 bases from V and 5 bases from J, leaving 12 bases between.

This clonotype was seen many times. The genes are TRBV11-2 and TRBJ1-1, with no clear D. The CDR3 is made up of 15 amino acids. V lost 1 base to trimming and J lost 5 bases, with 14 bases between them. Germline CDR1 reads SGHAT; CDR2 reads FQNNGV. The CDR3 bases are TGTGCCAGCAGCTTAGGACCCGGGATGGAGACTGAAGCTTTCTTT. It translates to CASSLGPGMETEAFF.

At least ten counts were recorded for this clonotype. This sequence joins TRBV3-1 and TRBJ1-2, with D possibly matching TRBD1 (5 bases). The V gene lost 2 bases and the J gene lost 4 bases, with 8 bases spanning the gap. The germline gives CDR1 LGHDT, CDR2 YNNKEL (reference sequence). This CDR3 is built from 13 residues. CDR3 sequence: CASSQRGTYGYTF. CDR3 in DNA: TGTGCCAGCAGCCAAAGAGGGACCTATGGCTACACCTTC.

This clonotype was observed many times. The CDR3: CASSLRSFTDTQYF. CDR3 coding DNA: TGTGCCAGCAGTTTGAGGTCCTTCACAGATACGCAGTATTTT. The rearrangement joins TRBV12-3 or TRBV12-4 to TRBJ2-3; no reliable D call. Trimming cost V 3 bases and J 2 bases, with 9 bases left between them. The CDR3 extends over 14 amino acids.

This clonotype showed up many times. The chain employs TRBV9 and TRBJ2-7; 12 bases agree with TRBD2. The V gene's germline CDR1 is SGDLS and CDR2 YYNGEE. CDR3 length: 15 residues. Trimming removed 0 bases from V and 2 bases from J; junction bases left unmatched: 0. In nucleotides, the CDR3 is TGTGCCAGCAGCGTAGGGACTAGCGGGGCCTACGAGCAGTACTTC. Its translation is CASSVGTSGAYEQYF.

This clonotype was found many times. The chain employs TRBV5-1 and TRBJ1-1, with D perhaps TRBD1 (5 bases). Germline values: CDR1 SGHRS, CDR2 YFSETQ. The CDR3 loop spans 14 amino acids. V was cut by 0 bases and J by 2 bases, with 8 bases left in between. The CDR3 is CASSLAQGNTEAFF. CDR3 DNA sequence: TGCGCCAGCAGCTTGGCCCAGGGTAACACTGAAGCTTTCTTT.

This clonotype was seen repeatedly, ten times or more. The chain is built from TRBV11-2 and TRBJ2-5, with D hard to call. The V gene lost 3 bases and the J gene lost 5 bases, with 10 bases spanning the gap. CDR3 length: 13 amino acids. Germline CDR1 reads SGHAT; CDR2 reads FQNNGV. The CDR3 bases are TGTGCCAGCAGCTTCTACCACGACGAGACCCAGTACTTC. It is translated as CASSFYHDETQYF.

This clonotype was detected ten times or more. This chain links TRBV12-3 or TRBV12-4 with TRBJ2-3, with 8 nucleotides matching TRBD2. Trimming removed 5 bases from V and 4 bases from J; junction bases left unmatched: 17. The CDR3 length is 18 residues. DNA for the CDR3: TGTGCCAGCAGTCCTCGGTGGCGCGGGGGGCCCCCCGCAGATACGCAGTATTTT. Protein: CASSPRWRGGPPADTQYF.

This clonotype was detected ten times or more. The junction and the germline gene differ at one end; a read error may be behind it. The V gene is TRBV2, the J gene TRBJ2-3, with 8 bases lining up with TRBD2. CDR3 length: 12 residues. Germline V CDR1 and CDR2: SNHLY, FYNNEI. CDR3 nucleotide sequence: TGTGCCAGCAGTGAATCTAGCGGGCGTAAGAATTTT. Protein: CASSESSGRKNF.

Ten or more counts support this clonotype. This chain joins TRBV12-3 or TRBV12-4 and TRBJ1-1, with D possibly TRBD1 on 5 matching bases. The CDR3 loop spans 12 amino acids. The V end was cut by 4 bases, the J end by 6 bases, with 9 bases between. The CDR3 DNA is TGTGCCAGCAGTTCAGGGTGGGCTGAAGCTTTCTTT. Translation gives CASSSGWAEAFF.

The chain joins TRBV20-1 to TRBJ1-5, with TRBD1 matching over 10 bases. J was trimmed by 7 bases and V by 5 bases; bases with no gene match: 14. The V gene's germline CDR1 is DFQATT and CDR2 SNEGSKA (reference sequence). The CDR3 has 16 residues. CDR3 in amino acids: CSAVTVDRGLWQPQHF. The CDR3 DNA is TGCAGTGCTGTTACCGTTGACAGGGGGCTGTGGCAGCCCCAGCATTTT.

The chain is built from TRBV7-3 and TRBJ1-1; 7 bases match TRBD1. V was clipped by 5 bases and J by 3 bases; unmatched bases: 6. Germline V gives CDR1 SGHTA, CDR2 FQGTGA. The CDR3 is 14 amino acids. The CDR3 is CASSPDRDDTEAFF. The CDR3 nucleotides are TGTGCCAGCAGCCCAGACAGGGACGACACTGAAGCTTTCTTT.

This chain links TRBV14 with TRBJ2-7; D is ambiguous. CDR1 and CDR2 from the germline V gene are SGHDN and FVKESK. V shed 2 bases and J shed 5 bases, with 13 bases lying between them. The CDR3 covers 14 residues. This chain's CDR3 is CASSQQMVPNEQYF. The CDR3 nucleotides read TGTGCCAGCAGCCAACAGATGGTACCTAACGAGCAGTACTTC. The complete variable domain, with remaining parts taken from reference TRBV14 and TRBJ2-7, reads EAGVTQFPSHSVIEKGQTVTLRCDPISGHDNLYWYRRVMGKEIKFLLHFVKESKQDESGMPNNRFLAERTGGTYSTLKVQPAELEDSGVYFCASSQQMVPNEQYFGPGTRLTVT.

This clonotype was recorded many times. The chain combines TRBV27 with TRBJ2-7; TRBD1 matches 8 bases. V trimming: 8 bases; J trimming: 2 bases; junction bases outside the gene matches: 8. The CDR3 is 14 residues long. Per the germline V gene, CDR1 is MNHEY and CDR2 is SMNVEV (reference sequence). CDR3 region: CASSPRTGPYEQYF. The CDR3 DNA follows: TGTGCCAGCTCTCCGAGGACAGGGCCCTACGAGCAGTACTTC.

The table lists this clonotype with many counts. The chain links TRBV28 to TRBJ1-6; 10 bases map to TRBD1. The CDR3 loop spans 17 amino acids. The germline CDR1 and CDR2 sequences are MDHEN and SYDVKM. J was trimmed by 1 base and V by 5 bases; bases with no gene match: 5. The CDR3 here is CASSVRDRGSYNSPLHF. As DNA, the CDR3 is TGTGCCAGCAGTGTCCGGGACAGGGGTTCCTATAATTCACCCCTCCACTTT.

This clonotype was seen repeatedly, ten times or more. The V and J genes are TRBV5-1 and TRBJ1-1, with a weak D call TRBD1 (5 bases). The CDR3 has 14 residues. CDR1 SGHRS and CDR2 YFSETQ come from the germline V gene. Between the trimmed V and J ends, which lost 4 bases and 1 base, there was a span of 11 bases. The CDR3, as DNA: TGCGCCAGCAGCATTACGACAGAGAACACTGAAGCTTTCTTT. This gives the protein CASSITTENTEAFF.

A word on this clonotype: This could be a read error, since a much larger clone is one nucleotide away. V is TRBV12-3 or TRBV12-4 and J is TRBJ2-7; tentatively, D is TRBD2 (5 bases). The CDR3 is made up of 13 amino acids. Trimming pared 5 bases from V and 0 bases from J, leaving 8 bases between. CDR3 protein: CASSPDYSYEQYF. The CDR3 bases are TGTGCCAGCAGTCCCGACTACTCCTACGAGCAGTACTTC.

This clonotype was recorded many times. The chain links TRBV5-1 to TRBJ2-2, with D perhaps matching TRBD1 (5 bases). Trimming cost V 0 bases and J 4 bases, with 10 bases left between them. CDR1 and CDR2 from the germline V gene are SGHRS and YFSETQ. This CDR3 contains 15 residues. The CDR3 spells CASSLGQGFTGELFF. The CDR3 coding sequence is TGCGCCAGCAGCTTGGGCCAGGGATTCACCGGGGAGCTGTTTTTT.

At least ten counts were recorded for this clonotype. The V gene is TRBV12-3 or TRBV12-4, the J gene TRBJ2-4; TRBD1 matches 7 bases. CDR3 length: 14 amino acids. Losses at the gene ends were 5 bases for V and 3 bases for J; bases not matched to a gene: 4. CDR3 sequence (DNA): TGTGCCAGCAGTCCCGACAGGGTCAAAAACATTCAGTACTTC. Translation gives CASSPDRVKNIQYF.

This clonotype occurred many times. This chain joins TRBV6-1 and TRBJ2-7; TRBD2 aligns across 11 bases. The J segment lost 2 bases and the V segment lost 1 base, leaving 4 bases of the junction unmatched. The germline gives CDR1 MNHNS, CDR2 SASEGT. The CDR3 is 16 amino acids. CDR3 sequence reads: CASSEGTSGSPYEQYF. The CDR3 bases are TGTGCCAGCAGTGAAGGCACTAGCGGGAGTCCCTACGAGCAGTACTTC.

With regard to this clonotype: A much larger clone is a single base away; this may be a read error. The V call is TRBV2, the J call TRBJ1-5, with D uncertain. CDR1 and CDR2 from the germline V gene are SNHLY and FYNNEI. The CDR3 is 14 amino acids. The CDR3 is CVSSEMATNQPQHF. CDR3 DNA sequence: TGTGTCAGCAGTGAAATGGCTACCAATCAGCCCCAGCATTTT. The full variable domain, its missing parts supplied by reference TRBV2 and TRBJ1-5, is EPEVTQTPSHQVTQMGQEVILRCVPISNHLYFYWYRQILGQKVEFLVSFYNNEISEKSEIFDDQFSVERPDGSNFTLKIRSTKLEDSAMYFCVSSEMATNQPQHFGDGTRLSIL.